The clone carrying this T cell receptor beta chain was recorded at least ten times. Its antigen remains unknown. The sample belongs to a study of T-cell memory formation after mild COVID-19. TCRdb used MiXCR to reprocess the 5' RACE reads, holding one entry per CDR3 protein. The sample contains roughly 250,000 distinct CDR3 sequences, roughly 17% of which appear only once. With V trimmed by 8 bases and J by 6 bases, 6 bases remained unmatched. The CDR3 is 15 amino acids. Germline V gene data show CDR1 as LGHNA and CDR2 as YNFKEQ. General observations from the study: Clones contracting across day 15 to 85 had a balanced CD4/CD8 profile; later expanding clones leaned CD4+.

The TCR comes from a man younger than 35 who had mild COVID-19 (a few samples of this study predate the infection). Cell type and time point are not known. This sequence joins TRBV4-2 and TRBJ2-2, with 13 bases fitting TRBD2. Sequenced material: PBMCs or a T cell subset sorted from them (not recorded which). The DNA for the CDR3 is TGTGCCAGCGGACTAGCGGGGGCCTCGGCCGGGGAGCTGTTTTTT. The encoded protein is CASGLAGASAGELFF.